The 21 T cell receptor beta chains reported below all come from one sample, sequenced in a study of T cell repertoires in cytomegalovirus infection. TCRdb reanalysed the reads using MiXCR and keeps one entry per CDR3 protein. The sample gives some 240,000 distinct CDR3 sequences, about 15% of which show up once; less than 60% is in the top ten. The sequenced sample consisted of CD8+ T cells from PBMCs. Source of these receptors: a human donor in good health (CMV status not recorded). Some clones in this sample may be carry-over from other donors' samples.

The chain employs TRBV4-1 and TRBJ2-1, with a tentative D call TRBD1 (6 bases). This CDR3 contains 17 residues. Germline V gene sequence: CDR1 MGHRA, CDR2 YSYEKL. V dropped 4 bases and J dropped 1 base, with 17 bases sitting between them. The CDR3 protein is CASSLYPPGDSYNEQFF. Here the CDR3 DNA reads TGCGCCAGCAGCCTTTATCCGCCAGGGGATTCCTACAATGAGCAGTTCTTC.

The chain recombines TRBV5-6 with TRBJ1-4; 10 positions match TRBD1. The CDR3 is 14 residues long. From germline, CDR1 is SGHDT and CDR2 YYEEEE. The ends lost 4 bases at V and 4 bases at J; junction bases unmatched: 1. This CDR3 is CASSGDRGNEKLFF. The CDR3 DNA reads TGTGCCAGCAGCGGGGACAGGGGTAATGAAAAACTGTTTTTT.

The chain joins TRBV6-5 to TRBJ2-7; D is unclear. CDR3 size: 12 residues. CDR1 MNHEY and CDR2 SVGAGI come from the germline V gene. With 7 bases removed from V and 5 bases from J, the gap between germline ends came to 12 bases. CDR3 nucleotide sequence: TGTGCCAGCATAGCAACGAACCACGAGCAGTACTTC. The encoded protein is CASIATNHEQYF.

This clonotype was seen at least ten times. The chain joins TRBV7-9 to TRBJ2-1; the D gene is possibly TRBD2 (6 bases). Trimming took 8 bases from V and 0 from J, leaving 17 bases between them. CDR1 and CDR2 from the germline V gene are SEHNR and FQNEAQ (reference sequence). The CDR3 has 16 residues. In nucleotides, the CDR3 is TGTGCCAGCCGCCAAATACTAGCCAGCTCCTACAATGAGCAGTTCTTC. As protein: CASRQILASSYNEQFF.

This clonotype occurred a few times. The chain has TRBV10-3 and TRBJ2-3; 10 nucleotides match TRBD1. The germline V gene encodes CDR1 ENHRY and CDR2 SYGVKD. The CDR3 is 14 residues long. V lost 7 bases to trimming and J lost 1 base; unmatched junction nucleotides: 2. The CDR3 region is CAIMGTGGTDTQYF. The CDR3 nucleotides read TGTGCCATCATGGGGACAGGGGGCACAGATACGCAGTATTTT.

This clonotype occurred a few times. The chain has TRBV28 and TRBJ2-3; the D gene is possibly TRBD1 (5 bases). CDR1 is MDHEN, CDR2 SYDVKM, per germline. V dropped 7 bases and J dropped 0 bases, with 20 bases sitting between them. The CDR3 is 17 residues long. DNA of the CDR3: TGTGCCAGCAAAACCTCCGGACACACCATAAGCACAGATACGCAGTATTTT. Translation: CASKTSGHTISTDTQYF.

The sample holds many counts of this clonotype. CDR3 protein: CASSHTGRGPQGGYTF. CDR3 DNA: TGTGCCAGCAGCCATACCGGCCGTGGCCCTCAGGGGGGCTACACCTTC. The chain has TRBV7-2 and TRBJ1-2; tentative D call: TRBD1 (6 bases). The V gene's germline CDR1 is SGHTA and CDR2 FQGNSA. Between the trimmed V and J ends, which lost 5 bases and 8 bases, there was a span of 24 bases. CDR3 size: 16 residues.

This clonotype was found many times. CDR3 loop: CALIAGETQYF. The CDR3 DNA reads TGTGCTCTCATAGCGGGGGAGACGCAGTATTTT. The chain joins TRBV7-2 to TRBJ2-3; 9 bases are shared with TRBD2. Germline V gene data show CDR1 as SGHTA and CDR2 as FQGNSA. The CDR3 sequence is 11 residues long. The full variable domain, rest sourced from reference TRBV7-2 and TRBJ2-3, is GAGVSQSPSNKVTEKGKDVELRCDPISGHTALYWYRQSLGQGLEFLIYFQGNSAPDKSGLPSDRFSAERTGGSVSTLTIQRTQQEDSAVYLCALIAGETQYFGPGTRLTVL.

This chain uses TRBV4-1 with TRBJ1-2; 8 bases match TRBD1. Trimming took 2 bases from V and 3 from J; bases not matched to a gene: 5. The germline gives CDR1 MGHRA, CDR2 YSYEKL. The CDR3 consists of 15 residues. The CDR3 region is CASSQSTGEDYGYTF. The CDR3 DNA sequence: TGCGCCAGCAGCCAATCGACAGGGGAGGACTATGGCTACACCTTC.

This chain connects TRBV6-5 to TRBJ2-7; 9 bases fit TRBD1. V lost 2 bases to trimming and J lost 5 bases; unmatched junction nucleotides: 7. This CDR3 is built from 15 residues. Per germline, CDR1 MNHEY and CDR2 SVGAGI. CDR3: CASSYAEQGAHEQYF. CDR3 coding DNA: TGTGCCAGCAGTTACGCGGAACAGGGGGCCCACGAGCAGTACTTC.

This clonotype turned up a few times. The chain recombines TRBV28 with TRBJ2-1; 10 bases are a match to TRBD2. Germline CDR1 MDHEN, CDR2 SYDVKM. V shed 2 bases and J 4 bases; nucleotides not matched to a gene: 5. The CDR3 totals 16 residues. CDR3 coding DNA: TGTGCCAGCAGTTTAAGCGGGGGGGACGGTTACAATGAGCAGTTCTTC. It specifies CASSLSGGDGYNEQFF.

This clonotype was detected only a few times. This chain links TRBV5-1 with TRBJ2-7, with D possibly matching TRBD1 (6 bases). CDR3 length equals 14 residues. The germline CDR1 and CDR2 sequences are SGHRS and YFSETQ. Trimming removed 1 base at V and 3 bases at J, with 11 bases between. DNA for the CDR3: TGCGCCAGCAGCTTGCCCACAGGGAACTACGAGCAGTACTTC. As protein: CASSLPTGNYEQYF. Full variable domain (rest looked up from reference TRBV5-1 and TRBJ2-7): KAGVTQTPRYLIKTRGQQVTLSCSPISGHRSVSWYQQTPGQGLQFLFEYFSETQRNKGNFPGRFSGRQFSNSRSEMNVSTLELGDSALYLCASSLPTGNYEQYFGPGTRLTVT.

This clonotype appeared many times. The chain uses TRBV11-2 and TRBJ2-5; D possibly uses TRBD1 or TRBD2 (6 bases each). The CDR3 length is 15 residues. Germline V lookup: CDR1 SGHAT, CDR2 FQNNGV. The germline V and J ends were trimmed by 1 base and 5 bases, with 14 bases remaining between them. DNA of the CDR3: TGTGCCAGCAGCTTAGGATTCGGGGGCCGGGAGACCCAGTACTTC. It translates to CASSLGFGGRETQYF. Combining the CDR3 with reference TRBV11-2 and TRBJ2-5 gives the whole variable domain EAGVAQSPRYKIIEKRQSVAFWCNPISGHATLYWYQQILGQGPKLLIQFQNNGVVDDSQLPKDRFSAERLKGVDSTLKIQPAKLEDSAVYLCASSLGFGGRETQYFGPGTRLLVL.

Ten or more counts support this clonotype. One end of the junction is discordant with germline, which a read error may explain. This rearrangement joins TRBV7-7 to TRBJ2-1, with 14 bases matching TRBD2. Germline loops: CDR1 SSHAT, CDR2 FNYEAQ (reference sequence). The CDR3 loop spans 17 amino acids. Here the CDR3 DNA reads TGTGCTAGCAGTCCTGGACTAGCGGGGGGCCCAAACAATGAGCAGTTCTTC. Protein product: CASSPGLAGGPNNEQFF.

This clonotype was counted at least ten times. The chain employs TRBV7-2 and TRBJ1-2; 8 nucleotides align to TRBD1. Germline CDR1 and CDR2: SGHTA and FQGNSA. J was trimmed by 3 bases and V by 5 bases; bases with no gene match: 11. CDR3 length: 16 residues. The CDR3 nucleotides read TGTGCCAGCAGCGAGTTTCGGGACAGGCGATACTATGGCTACACCTTC. Protein product: CASSEFRDRRYYGYTF.

A word on this clonotype: A much larger clone is a single base away; this may be a read error. The rearrangement joins TRBV7-8 to TRBJ2-1; TRBD1 or TRBD2 may be the D gene (5 bases each). Germline V gene data show CDR1 as SGHVS and CDR2 as FQNEAQ. This CDR3 has 15 amino acids. V shed 5 bases and J shed 8 bases, with 19 bases lying between them. The chain's CDR3 is CASSTQEESVHEQFF. CDR3 DNA: TGTGCCAGCAGCACACAGGAGGAATCTGTTCATGAGCAGTTCTTC. The full variable domain, completed using reference TRBV7-8 and TRBJ2-1, is GAGVSQSPRYKVAKRGQDVALRCDPISGHVSLFWYQQALGQGPEFLTYFQNEAQLDKSGLPSDRFFAERPEGSVSTLKIQRTQQEDSAVYLCASSTQEESVHEQFFGPGTRLTVL.

The chain recombines TRBV6-5 with TRBJ2-2, with TRBD2 matching 9 bases. With V trimmed by 1 base and J by 0 bases, 6 bases remained unmatched. Germline values: CDR1 MNHEY, CDR2 SVGAGI. This CDR3 is 18 amino acids long. The CDR3 region is CASSYFTSGPTNTGELFF. CDR3 coding DNA: TGTGCCAGCAGTTACTTTACTAGCGGGCCTACGAACACCGGGGAGCTGTTTTTT.

This clonotype was detected only a few times. This chain joins TRBV20-1 and TRBJ1-1; D ambiguous. CDR1 and CDR2 from the germline V gene are DFQATT and SNEGSKA (reference sequence). The CDR3 contains 12 residues. V lost 2 bases and J lost 4, with 8 bases in between. The CDR3 protein is CSARFEGTEAFF. The CDR3 nucleotides read TGCAGTGCTAGATTCGAGGGCACTGAAGCTTTCTTT.

The V call is TRBV6-2 or TRBV6-3, the J call TRBJ1-1, with D hard to call. Trimming took 2 bases from V and 1 from J, leaving 8 bases between them. CDR3 size: 14 residues. Germline CDR1 reads MNHEY; CDR2 reads SVGEGT. The chain's CDR3 is CASSYPSKNTEAFF. The CDR3 DNA reads TGTGCCAGCAGTTACCCCAGTAAGAACACTGAAGCTTTCTTT.

This clonotype was seen only a few times. This rearrangement joins TRBV7-9 to TRBJ2-7; D possibly corresponds to TRBD1 (6 bases). The germline CDR1 and CDR2 sequences are SEHNR and FQNEAQ (reference sequence). Between the trimmed V and J ends, which lost 5 bases and 0 bases, there was a span of 14 bases. This CDR3 region has 15 residues. CDR3 nucleotide sequence: TGTGCCAGCAGCCAGGGACACCCTTCCTCCTACGAGCAGTACTTC. Translating it yields CASSQGHPSSYEQYF.

This clonotype showed up just a few times. J is TRBJ2-2 and V is TRBV28, with D possibly matching TRBD2 (5 bases). The CDR3 sequence is 17 residues long. Trimming cost V 3 bases and J 1 base, with 15 bases left between them. Germline CDR1 and CDR2: MDHEN and SYDVKM. CDR3 DNA: TGTGCCAGCAGTTTTGGTCTTGCAGAGGGGAACACCGGGGAGCTGTTTTTT. Translating gives CASSFGLAEGNTGELFF.